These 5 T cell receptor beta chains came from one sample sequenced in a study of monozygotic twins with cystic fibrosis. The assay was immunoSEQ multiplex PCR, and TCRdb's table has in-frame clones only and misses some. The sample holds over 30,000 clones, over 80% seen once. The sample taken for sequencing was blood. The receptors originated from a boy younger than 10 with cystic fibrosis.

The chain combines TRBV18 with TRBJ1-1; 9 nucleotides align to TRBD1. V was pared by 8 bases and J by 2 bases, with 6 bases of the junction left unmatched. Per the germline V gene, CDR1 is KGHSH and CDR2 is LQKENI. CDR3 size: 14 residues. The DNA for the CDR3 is TGTGCCAGCCAATCGACAGGGGGAAACACTGAAGCTTTCTTT. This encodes CASQSTGGNTEAFF.

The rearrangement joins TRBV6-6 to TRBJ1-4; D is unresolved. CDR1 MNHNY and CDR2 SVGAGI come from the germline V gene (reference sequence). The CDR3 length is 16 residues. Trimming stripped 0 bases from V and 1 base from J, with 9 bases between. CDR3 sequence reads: CASSYSMFGTNEKLFF. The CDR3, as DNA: TGTGCCAGCAGTTACTCGATGTTCGGAACTAATGAAAAACTGTTTTTT.

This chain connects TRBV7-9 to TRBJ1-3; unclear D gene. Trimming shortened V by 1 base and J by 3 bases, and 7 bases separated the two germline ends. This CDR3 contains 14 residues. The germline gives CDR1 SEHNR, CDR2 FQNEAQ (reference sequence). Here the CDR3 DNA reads TGTGCCAGCAGCTTAGTCTCAGATGGAAACACCATATATTTT. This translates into CASSLVSDGNTIYF. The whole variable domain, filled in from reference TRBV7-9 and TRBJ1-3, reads DTGVSQNPRHKITKRGQNVTFRCDPISEHNRLYWYRQTLGQGPEFLTYFQNEAQLEKSRLLSDRFSAERPKGSFSTLEIQRTEQGDSAMYLCASSLVSDGNTIYFGEGSWLTVV.

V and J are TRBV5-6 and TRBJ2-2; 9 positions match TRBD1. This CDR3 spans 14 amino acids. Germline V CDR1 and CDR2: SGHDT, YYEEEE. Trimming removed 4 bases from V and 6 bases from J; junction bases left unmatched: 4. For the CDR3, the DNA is TGTGCCAGCAGCCGGGACAGGGACGCCGGGGAGCTGTTTTTT. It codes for CASSRDRDAGELFF.

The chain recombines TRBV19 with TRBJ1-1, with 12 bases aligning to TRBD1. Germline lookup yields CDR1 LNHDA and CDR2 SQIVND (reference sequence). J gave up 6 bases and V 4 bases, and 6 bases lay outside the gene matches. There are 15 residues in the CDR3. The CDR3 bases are TGTGCCAGTAGTAACGGGACAGGGGGCCGACCTGAAGCTTTCTTT. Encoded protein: CASSNGTGGRPEAFF.